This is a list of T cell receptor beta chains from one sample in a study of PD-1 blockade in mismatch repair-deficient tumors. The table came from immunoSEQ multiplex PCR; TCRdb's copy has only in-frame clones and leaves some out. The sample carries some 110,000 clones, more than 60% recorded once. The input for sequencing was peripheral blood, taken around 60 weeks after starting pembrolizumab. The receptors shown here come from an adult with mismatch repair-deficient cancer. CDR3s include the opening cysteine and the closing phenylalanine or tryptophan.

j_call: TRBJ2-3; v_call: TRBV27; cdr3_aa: CASSLGPREQYF
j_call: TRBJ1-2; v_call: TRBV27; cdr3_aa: CASSSRGAGAINYGYTF
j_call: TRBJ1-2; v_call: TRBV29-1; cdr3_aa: CSVGGTSDGYTF
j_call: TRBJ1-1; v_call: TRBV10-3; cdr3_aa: CAITVREGSTEAFF
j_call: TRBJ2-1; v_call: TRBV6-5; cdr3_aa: CASSYPGGNEQFF
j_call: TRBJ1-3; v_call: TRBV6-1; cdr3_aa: CASSPTGLQGNTIYF
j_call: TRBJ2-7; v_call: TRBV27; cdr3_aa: CASSLFSGSYEQYF
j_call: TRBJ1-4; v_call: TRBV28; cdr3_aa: CASIGSPKWEKLFF
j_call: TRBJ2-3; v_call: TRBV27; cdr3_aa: CASSTHGTRRDTQYF
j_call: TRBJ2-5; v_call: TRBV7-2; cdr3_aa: CATDGGQLYSLYF
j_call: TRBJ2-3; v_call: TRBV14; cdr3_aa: CASSPRREARDTQYF
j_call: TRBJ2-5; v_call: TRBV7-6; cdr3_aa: CASSSPRGDQETQYF
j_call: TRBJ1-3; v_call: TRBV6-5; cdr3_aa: CASRVPSGNTIYF
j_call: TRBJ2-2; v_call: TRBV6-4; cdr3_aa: CASSPDGNTGELFF
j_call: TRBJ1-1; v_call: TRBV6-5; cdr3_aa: CASSIAQGHTEAFF
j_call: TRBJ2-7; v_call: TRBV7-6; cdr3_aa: CASSFGQASYEQYF
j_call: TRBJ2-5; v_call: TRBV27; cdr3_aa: CASSLFGQEETQYF
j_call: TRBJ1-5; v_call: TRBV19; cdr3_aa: CASSSQGEAQPQHF
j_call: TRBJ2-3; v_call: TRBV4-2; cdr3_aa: CASSQDRDRVVTDTQYF
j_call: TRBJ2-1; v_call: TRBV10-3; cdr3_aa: CAISGLCLNNEQFF
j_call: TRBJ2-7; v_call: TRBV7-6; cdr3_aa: CASSATSYEQYF
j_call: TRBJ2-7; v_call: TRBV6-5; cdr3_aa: CASTREATNEQYF
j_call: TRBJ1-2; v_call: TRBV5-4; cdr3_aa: CASSLFGTKGFGYTF